This T cell receptor beta chain was captured by sequencing in a study of glioma-infiltrating T cells after dendritic cell vaccination. The CDR3 length is 19 residues. V trimming: 7 bases; J trimming: 1 base; junction bases outside the gene matches: 12. Germline CDR1 LNHDA, CDR2 SQIVND (reference sequence). Time point defined: after dendritic cell vaccination, including at tumor progression/relapse. Assay: immunoSEQ multiplex PCR; the TCRdb copy retains only in-frame clones and omits some. The repertoire holds about 100,000 clones, with around 80% as singletons. The chain carries TRBV19 and TRBJ2-1; 14 bases map to TRBD2. This receptor was obtained from a human donor with glioblastoma. Source: blood, taken after dendritic cell vaccination. CDR3 amino acids: CASTEGRGLAGVSYNEQFF. CDR3 coding DNA: TGTGCCAGTACCGAAGGGCGGGGACTAGCGGGAGTATCCTACAATGAGCAGTTCTTC.